Below, one T cell receptor beta chain is given with its context. This sample was included in a study of blood T cell repertoires in COVID-19. On the study more broadly: Samples came from the United States, Italy and Spain, spanning acute and convalescent COVID-19. T cells, B-cell-depleted T cells, or PBMCs provided the cDNA or gDNA that served as material.

How the authors handled the data: Reference gene primer amplification yielded estimated nucleated cell counts. Method: immunoSEQ multiplex PCR; TCRdb's copy keeps in-frame clones and lacks some. For V, J and clone size, that table is used; D and trimming come from the DNA. The table has about 43,000 clones, just under 90% seen once. This CDR3 is built from 15 residues. CDR1 is MDHEN and CDR2 is SYDVKM in the germline V gene. The V gene end was trimmed by 2 bases and the J gene end by 4 bases; junction bases not matched to a gene: 5. Patients in Seattle were enrolled during active infection, then followed longitudinally.

The TCR was taken from a man in his forties with COVID-19, enrolled during active disease. Sequencing used peripheral blood. The V gene is TRBV28, the J gene TRBJ2-3, with 8 bases that match TRBD1. CDR3 loop: CASSLVSGGPDTQYF. The CDR3 DNA sequence: TGTGCCAGCAGTTTAGTTTCAGGGGGCCCAGATACGCAGTATTTT.